Listed below are T cell receptor beta chains from one sample, sequenced in a study of OX40 agonist ivuxolimab in advanced cancers. The repertoire was sequenced with immunoSEQ multiplex PCR; TCRdb's copy has only in-frame clones and lacks some. The table shows over 55,000 clones, with roughly three quarters occurring only once. Sample: CD4+ or CD8+ T cells sorted from blood, taken in a trial of the OX40 agonist ivuxolimab. The receptor source for this set is an adult with an advanced solid tumor such as melanoma, head and neck, liver or kidney cancer. Both conserved end residues are part of each CDR3. The D gene is left open where the match is weak. Expanded clones are given a class, and other clones once, few, many or no size at all.

clone_size	v_call	d_call	j_call	cdr3_nt	cdr3_aa
.	TRBV2	TRBD1	TRBJ2-7	TGTGCCAGCAGTGAGGGGACAGTAACCTACGAGCAGTACTTC	CASSEGTVTYEQYF
.	TRBV6-5	.	TRBJ1-1	TGTGCCAGCAGTTACGGCGAAGCTTTCTTT	CASSYGEAFF
.	TRBV7-2	TRBD1	TRBJ2-7	TGTGCCAGCAGCTTAGATGCAGGGGGCATCTACGAGCAGTACTTC	CASSLDAGGIYEQYF
.	TRBV7-2	TRBD1	TRBJ2-1	TGTGCCAGCAGCTTAGTCTGGACAGGAAACAATGAGCAGTTCTTC	CASSLVWTGNNEQFF
.	TRBV6-5	TRBD1	TRBJ1-3	TGTGCCAGCAGTCGACAGGGGAGCTCTGGAAACACCATATATTTT	CASSRQGSSGNTIYF
few	TRBV19	TRBD2	TRBJ2-1	TGTGCCAGTACCCCTAAGCCTAGCGGGGGGGCCCATGAGCAGTTCTTC	CASTPKPSGGAHEQFF
.	TRBV21-1	.	TRBJ1-5	TGTGCCAGCGCCAGGGGGCAAAATCAGCCCCAGCATTTT	CASARGQNQPQHF
once	TRBV4-1	TRBD2	TRBJ2-5	TGCGCCAGCAGCCACCGGTGGGAGGTAGCGGGAGGGCAAGAGACCCAGTACTTC	CASSHRWEVAGGQETQYF
.	TRBV27	TRBD1	TRBJ2-7	TGTGCCAGCAGTTTATCCCTGGACAGGCTCTACGAGCAGTACTTC	CASSLSLDRLYEQYF
.	TRBV19	TRBD1	TRBJ2-2	TGTGCCAGTAGATTCCCGGACAGGGGGACGTTTGACACCGGGGAGCTGTTTTTT	CASRFPDRGTFDTGELFF
few	TRBV10-3	.	TRBJ1-6	TGTGCCATCAGTGAGGGCCTTCGGAGGCCACCCCTCCACTTT	CAISEGLRRPPLHF
.	TRBV18	TRBD1	TRBJ1-1	TGTGCCAGCTCACCAGAACAGGGGTTCACTGAAGCTTTCTTT	CASSPEQGFTEAFF
.	TRBV12-2	.	TRBJ2-3	TGTGCAAGTCGCTTAGGCCGGAAGTGGCGGGAGGGCCATAGAGATACGCAGTATTTT	CASRLGRKWREGHRDTQYF
once	TRBV13	.	TRBJ1-4	TGTGCCAGCAGCTTAGGTGAGGCAGCAACTAATGAAAAACTGTTTTTT	CASSLGEAATNEKLFF